The 26 T cell receptor beta chains listed next were all sequenced from one sample in a study of control samples from healthy donors and cancer patients. Method: immunoSEQ multiplex PCR; TCRdb's copy keeps in-frame clones and lacks some. This table holds about 150,000 clones, 90% to 95% found once. Sequencing was performed on blood. These receptors originate from a woman aged 40-49 years in good health.

This clone was found once. The chain is built from TRBV12-5 and TRBJ1-5; D possibly corresponds to TRBD1 (5 bases). Trimming took off 6 bases at V and 5 bases at J, with 20 bases between the two ends. This CDR3 spans 16 amino acids. Germline CDR1 is LGHNT and CDR2 is FRNRAP. This CDR3 reads CASGSPRVGEHQPQHF. Here the CDR3 DNA reads TGTGCTAGTGGCTCCCCTAGGGTAGGGGAGCATCAGCCCCAGCATTTT.

This clone appeared a few times. The chain joins TRBV3-1 (or the pseudogene TRBV3-2) to TRBJ1-4; 8 bases map to TRBD1. Germline loops: CDR1 LGHDT, CDR2 YNNKEL (reference sequence). Trimming at V came to 0 bases and at J to 2 bases, leaving 8 bases not matched to a gene. The length of the CDR3 is 18 residues. The CDR3 spells CASSQEGTGEITNEKLFF. CDR3 coding DNA: TGTGCCAGCAGCCAAGAAGGGACAGGTGAAATCACTAATGAAAAACTGTTTTTT.

Comment on this clone: Other DNA sequences of this sample code for an identical CDR3. The V and J genes are TRBV6-2 or TRBV6-3 and TRBJ2-5; no definite D call. This CDR3 spans 13 amino acids. Per the germline V gene, CDR1 is MNHEY and CDR2 is SVGEGT. V was clipped by 2 bases and J by 1 base, with 5 bases between them. This chain's CDR3 is CASSYGRQETQYF. DNA for the CDR3: TGTGCCAGCAGTTACGGTCGCCAAGAGACCCAGTACTTC.

J is TRBJ1-5 and V is TRBV1. TRBV1 is a recognized pseudogene. The CDR3 sequence is 14 residues long. This chain's CDR3 is CTSSPPRRGWPQHF. For the CDR3, the DNA is TGCACCAGCAGCCCTCCGAGACGGGGATGGCCCCAGCATTTT.

The rearrangement links TRBV6-5 to TRBJ1-1; D is unclear. Germline V gene lookup returns CDR1 MNHEY and CDR2 SVGAGI. Trimming took off 4 bases at V and 6 bases at J, with 12 bases between the two ends. The CDR3 runs to 13 residues. CDR3 in amino acids: CASSLTSQAEAFF. In nucleotides, the CDR3 is TGTGCCAGCAGTTTAACCTCCCAAGCTGAAGCTTTCTTT.

The chain joins TRBV18 to TRBJ1-1; 8 nucleotides line up with TRBD1. V dropped 1 base and J dropped 5; count of bases not matched to a gene: 15. The CDR3 extends over 18 amino acids. The germline gives CDR1 KGHSH, CDR2 LQKENI. The CDR3 DNA reads TGTGCCAGCTCACCACGTATTTCGGCAGGGGGCATGGGGACTGAAGCTTTCTTT. Encoded protein: CASSPRISAGGMGTEAFF.

The V and J genes are TRBV7-8 and TRBJ1-1; D possibly corresponds to TRBD1 (5 bases). V was cut by 6 bases and J by 4 bases, with 15 bases left in between. The CDR3 has 14 residues. Germline V gene sequence: CDR1 SGHVS, CDR2 FQNEAQ. The CDR3, as DNA: TGTGCCAGCAGTCCCAGGGTCTTAATCACTGAAGCTTTCTTT. Translating it yields CASSPRVLITEAFF.

This chain links TRBV12-5 with TRBJ1-2; D gene uncertain. V gave up 4 bases and J gave up 4 bases, with 16 bases separating them. CDR1 LGHNT and CDR2 FRNRAP come from the germline V gene. CDR3 size: 15 residues. This chain's CDR3 is CASGSGGTPTYGYTF. As DNA, the CDR3 is TGTGCTAGTGGTTCAGGAGGAACTCCCACCTATGGCTACACCTTC.

The rearrangement uses TRBV7-2 and TRBJ1-3, with D hard to call. V was trimmed by 1 base and J by 4 bases, leaving 8 bases between them. Germline CDR1 and CDR2: SGHTA and FQGNSA. The CDR3 consists of 14 residues. The CDR3 DNA reads TGTGCCAGCAGCTTAGGCTGGGGAGGAAACACCATATATTTT. Protein product: CASSLGWGGNTIYF. Combining the CDR3 with reference TRBV7-2 and TRBJ1-3 gives the whole variable domain GAGVSQSPSNKVTEKGKDVELRCDPISGHTALYWYRQSLGQGLEFLIYFQGNSAPDKSGLPSDRFSAERTGGSVSTLTIQRTQQEDSAVYLCASSLGWGGNTIYFGEGSWLTVV.

The chain recombines TRBV19 with TRBJ1-1; possibly TRBD1 for D (6 bases). This CDR3 comprises 14 residues. Trimming removed 1 base from V and 5 bases from J, with 11 bases in between. Per germline, CDR1 LNHDA and CDR2 SQIVND (reference sequence). CDR3 amino acids: CASSIGARGTEAFF. CDR3 in DNA: TGTGCCAGTAGTATAGGGGCAAGGGGGACTGAAGCTTTCTTT. The whole variable domain, filled in from reference TRBV19 and TRBJ1-1, reads DGGITQSPKYLFRKEGQNVTLSCEQNLNHDAMYWYRQDPGQGLRLIYYSQIVNDFQKGDIAEGYSVSREKKESFPLTVTSAQKNPTAFYLCASSIGARGTEAFFGQGTRLTVV.

The V call is TRBV11-2, the J call TRBJ2-2; 8 nucleotides match TRBD2. The germline gives CDR1 SGHAT, CDR2 FQNNGV. The CDR3 is 15 residues long. With V trimmed by 5 bases and J by 5 bases, 7 bases remained unmatched. CDR3 sequence reads: CASSPRGTRTGELFF. CDR3 DNA sequence: TGTGCCAGCAGCCCGCGGGGGACTAGAACCGGGGAGCTGTTTTTT. The whole variable domain, remainder taken from reference TRBV11-2 and TRBJ2-2, is EAGVAQSPRYKIIEKRQSVAFWCNPISGHATLYWYQQILGQGPKLLIQFQNNGVVDDSQLPKDRFSAERLKGVDSTLKIQPAKLEDSAVYLCASSPRGTRTGELFFGEGSRLTVL.

V is TRBV10-2 and J is TRBJ2-1; 10 positions agree with TRBD2. From germline, CDR1 is WSHSY and CDR2 SAAADI. This CDR3 region has 15 residues. With V trimmed by 5 bases and J by 6 bases, 7 bases remained unmatched. DNA for the CDR3: TGCGCCAGCAGTCACCACCGGACTAGCGGCAATGAGCAGTTCTTC. It encodes CASSHHRTSGNEQFF.

This rearrangement joins TRBV5-1 to TRBJ2-2, with 8 bases lining up with TRBD2. J was trimmed by 3 bases and V by 4 bases; bases with no gene match: 5. Germline loops: CDR1 SGHRS, CDR2 YFSETQ. The CDR3 contains 15 residues. The CDR3 is CASSPGGPDTGELFF. Written as DNA, the CDR3 is TGCGCCAGCAGCCCGGGGGGGCCCGACACCGGGGAGCTGTTTTTT. The whole variable domain, filled in from reference TRBV5-1 and TRBJ2-2, reads KAGVTQTPRYLIKTRGQQVTLSCSPISGHRSVSWYQQTPGQGLQFLFEYFSETQRNKGNFPGRFSGRQFSNSRSEMNVSTLELGDSALYLCASSPGGPDTGELFFGEGSRLTVL.

The chain employs TRBV18 and TRBJ2-5; TRBD1 might be the D (5 bases). V lost 1 base and J 1 base, leaving 10 bases between the germline ends. The CDR3 length is 15 residues. Germline CDR1 reads KGHSH; CDR2 reads LQKENI. DNA for the CDR3: TGTGCCAGCTCACCACTCAGACAGATCCAAGAGACCCAGTACTTC. Amino acid sequence: CASSPLRQIQETQYF.

This clone was picked up one time. The junction and the germline gene differ at one end; a read error may be behind it. V is TRBV7-7 and J is TRBJ2-7; D perhaps matches TRBD2 (6 bases). The CDR3 consists of 13 residues. The germline V gene has CDR1 SSHAT and CDR2 FNYEAQ (reference sequence). CDR3 loop: CASSLGWGDEQYF. Here the CDR3 DNA reads TGTGCCAGCAGTTTAGGATGGGGGGACGAGCAGTACTTC.

V is TRBV19 and J is TRBJ2-1; perhaps TRBD2 as D (6 bases). This CDR3 region has 16 residues. Germline lookup yields CDR1 LNHDA and CDR2 SQIVND (reference sequence). The ends were cut back, 1 base at V and 8 bases at J, with 18 bases in the middle. The CDR3 coding sequence is TGTGCCAGTAGTATAGGTCTCCAGGGAGGATTTGATGAGCAGTTCTTC. Translating gives CASSIGLQGGFDEQFF.

V is TRBV27 and J is TRBJ1-2; the match to TRBD1 covers 9 bases. The germline V gene has CDR1 MNHEY and CDR2 SMNVEV (reference sequence). V was pared by 0 bases and J by 4 bases, with 3 bases of the junction left unmatched. The CDR3 contains 15 residues. As DNA, the CDR3 is TGTGCCAGCAGTTTATCGTGGGACAGGGTCTATGGCTACACCTTC. Protein product: CASSLSWDRVYGYTF.

This clone showed up just once. V gene TRBV5-1 combines with J gene TRBJ2-5; 10 nucleotides agree with TRBD2. Germline trimming cut 4 bases from V and 1 base from J; bases unmatched to any gene: 10. The CDR3 totals 17 residues. Germline V gene sequence: CDR1 SGHRS, CDR2 YFSETQ. This chain's CDR3 is CASSDPLAGSFQETQYF. CDR3 coding DNA: TGCGCCAGCAGCGACCCACTAGCGGGATCCTTCCAAGAGACCCAGTACTTC.

The chain recombines TRBV3-1 (or the pseudogene TRBV3-2) with TRBJ2-1; 14 bases fit TRBD2. V dropped 4 bases and J dropped 3; count of bases not matched to a gene: 2. CDR1 and CDR2 (germline): LGHDT, YNNKEL (reference sequence). There are 16 residues in the CDR3. In DNA, the CDR3 is TGTGCCAGCAGCCGGACTAGCGGGGGGTTCTACAATGAGCAGTTCTTC. As protein: CASSRTSGGFYNEQFF.

The J gene is TRBJ1-6, the V gene TRBV18; TRBD1 aligns across 8 bases. The CDR3 extends over 16 amino acids. The V gene's germline CDR1 is KGHSH and CDR2 LQKENI. J lost 5 bases, V lost 3 bases, and 6 bases had no gene match. Here the CDR3 reads CASSPYRGIDNSPLHF. CDR3 in DNA: TGTGCCAGCTCACCGTACAGGGGGATAGATAATTCACCCCTCCACTTT.

The chain couples TRBV25-1 to TRBJ1-4, with D perhaps matching TRBD1 (6 bases). The CDR3 has 14 residues. Germline CDR1 reads MGHDK; CDR2 reads SYGVNS. Trimming cost V 0 bases and J 5 bases, with 7 bases left between them. The CDR3 is CASSEYRGNEKLFF. For the CDR3, the DNA is TGTGCCAGCAGTGAATACAGGGGAAATGAAAAACTGTTTTTT.

This CDR3 reads CATSKGQAGNTIYF. The CDR3 bases are TGTGCCACCAGCAAGGGGCAGGCGGGAAACACCATATATTTT. The chain joins TRBV15 to TRBJ1-3; TRBD1 is a possible D gene (5 bases). V was clipped by 4 bases and J by 4 bases, with 11 bases between them. The CDR3 totals 14 residues. CDR1 is LNHNV, CDR2 YYDKDF, per germline (reference sequence).

Written as DNA, the CDR3 is TGTGCCAGTAAAGCGGGGGGGACACAAGAGACCCAGTACTTC. Amino acids: CASKAGGTQETQYF. This chain connects TRBV19 to TRBJ2-5, with 10 bases that match TRBD2. V lost 7 bases and J lost 2; bases outside the gene matches: 4. The CDR3 spans 14 residues. Germline CDR1 is LNHDA and CDR2 is SQIVND (reference sequence).

The V call is TRBV7-2, the J call TRBJ1-3; D ambiguous. This CDR3 has 17 amino acids. The germline V and J ends were trimmed by 1 base and 0 bases, with 13 bases remaining between them. CDR1 is SGHTA and CDR2 is FQGNSA in the germline V gene. CDR3 DNA: TGTGCCAGCAGCTTAGTCGGCAGCCAGAACTCTGGAAACACCATATATTTT. The encoded protein is CASSLVGSQNSGNTIYF.

J is TRBJ2-1 and V is TRBV29-1; no clear D gene. CDR1 and CDR2 from the germline V gene are SQVTM and ANQGSEA. V lost 3 bases, J lost 8 bases, and 11 bases lay in between. The CDR3 spans 12 residues. CDR3 residues: CSVDKGGDEQFF. CDR3 bases: TGCAGCGTTGATAAGGGTGGGGATGAGCAGTTCTTC.

The chain combines TRBV27 with TRBJ2-3, with a possible D match to TRBD2 (6 bases). Germline V gene data show CDR1 as MNHEY and CDR2 as SMNVEV (reference sequence). The CDR3 is made up of 16 amino acids. The germline V and J ends were trimmed by 0 bases and 5 bases, with 15 bases remaining between them. CDR3 residues: CASSLSPSTRGDTQYF. CDR3 coding DNA: TGTGCCAGCAGTTTATCCCCCTCCACGCGGGGAGATACGCAGTATTTT.